This T cell receptor (beta chain) was recovered during a study of blood T cell repertoires in COVID-19. Here immunoSEQ multiplex PCR was the method, and the copy in TCRdb shows in-frame clones only, minus some. The repertoire includes 150,000 to 200,000 clones, approximately 82% of them detected once, and around 7% sits in the top ten. Germline CDR1 and CDR2: LNHNV and YYDKDF (reference sequence). The V and J ends lost 7 bases and 8 bases respectively, with 20 bases between them. This CDR3 comprises 15 residues. The chain joins TRBV15 to TRBJ1-4, with D possibly being TRBD1 (6 bases). This receptor was obtained from a woman aged 40 to 49 with COVID-19, enrolled during active disease. Sequenced input: peripheral blood. The CDR3 sequence: CATTASQGRNEKLFF. The DNA of the CDR3 is TGTGCCACCACCGCATCCCAGGGGAGAAACGAAAAACTGTTTTTT.